This T cell receptor (beta chain) is from a study of blood T cell repertoires in COVID-19. This CDR3 comprises 13 residues. V dropped 5 bases and J dropped 6 bases, with 11 bases sitting between them. This clone is judged large. Repertoires were generated with immunoSEQ multiplex PCR, while TCRdb's copy carries only in-frame clones and drops some. Of 150,000 to 200,000 clones listed, approximately 85% are singletons. The sequenced sample consisted of peripheral blood. The chain joins TRBV12-3 or TRBV12-4 to TRBJ1-5, with D maybe TRBD1 (6 bases). The source is a woman between 45 and 65 years old with COVID-19, enrolled during active disease. Here the CDR3 DNA reads TGTGCCAGCAGTCAGGGGCAGGTTCAGCCCCAGCATTTT. This codes for CASSQGQVQPQHF.